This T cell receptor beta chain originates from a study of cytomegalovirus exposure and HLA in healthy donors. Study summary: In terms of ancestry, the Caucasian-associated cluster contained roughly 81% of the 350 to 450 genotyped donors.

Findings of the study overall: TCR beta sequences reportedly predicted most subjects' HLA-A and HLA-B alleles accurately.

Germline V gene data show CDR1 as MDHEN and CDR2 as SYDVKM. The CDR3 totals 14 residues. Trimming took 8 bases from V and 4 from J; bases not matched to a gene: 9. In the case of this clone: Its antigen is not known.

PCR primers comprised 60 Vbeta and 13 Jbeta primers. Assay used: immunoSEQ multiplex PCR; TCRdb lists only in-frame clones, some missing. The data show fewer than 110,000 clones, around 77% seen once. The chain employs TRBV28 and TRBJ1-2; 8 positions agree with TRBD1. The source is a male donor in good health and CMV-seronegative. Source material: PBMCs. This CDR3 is CASQRTGQAYGYTF. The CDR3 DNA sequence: TGTGCCAGCCAACGGACGGGACAGGCCTATGGCTACACCTTC.